This T cell receptor beta chain was captured by sequencing in a study of T-cell memory formation after mild COVID-19. Study-level background: TCR clusters largely stayed donor specific.

Each CDR3 protein is one row after TCRdb ran MiXCR on the 5' RACE reads. Of about 500,000 distinct CDR3 sequences listed, roughly 22% are singletons. Trimming removed 4 bases from V and 4 bases from J, with 11 bases in between. Germline V lookup: CDR1 KGHSH, CDR2 LQKENI. This CDR3 has 13 residues. The source is an adult woman who had mild COVID-19 (a few samples of this study predate the infection). Cell type and time point are not known. V usage is TRBV18 and J usage is TRBJ2-7; D is uncertain. The sample taken for sequencing was PBMCs or a T cell subset sorted from them (not recorded which). This CDR3 reads CASSLDTLYEQYF. Here the CDR3 DNA reads TGTGCCAGCTCACTAGACACATTATACGAGCAGTACTTC.